The 3 T cell receptor beta chains listed next were all sequenced from one sample in a study of OX40 agonist ivuxolimab in advanced cancers. Sequencing used immunoSEQ multiplex PCR; TCRdb keeps in-frame clones, though not all of them. The table has approximately 73,000 clones, roughly nine tenths seen once. Sequenced here: CD4+ or CD8+ T cells sorted from blood, sampled in a trial of the OX40 agonist ivuxolimab. These receptor sequences come from an adult with an advanced solid tumor such as melanoma, head and neck, liver or kidney cancer.

The genes are TRBV6-1 and TRBJ2-3; TRBD2 agrees at 13 bases. J lost 2 bases, V lost 2 bases, and 16 bases had no gene match. Per germline, CDR1 MNHNS and CDR2 SASEGT. CDR3 length: 21 residues. The CDR3 sequence: CASSEFEIGLAGVVPTDTQYF. CDR3 sequence (DNA): TGTGCCAGCAGTGAATTTGAGATCGGACTAGCGGGAGTAGTCCCCACAGATACGCAGTATTTT.

The chain is built from TRBV27 and TRBJ1-2; 9 nucleotides agree with TRBD1. V lost 10 bases, J lost 4 bases, and 4 bases stayed unmatched. The germline CDR1 and CDR2 sequences are MNHEY and SMNVEV (reference sequence). CDR3 length: 12 amino acids. The CDR3 is CATLQGAYGYTF. The CDR3 bases are TGTGCCACCCTACAGGGGGCCTATGGCTACACCTTC.

For the CDR3, the DNA is TGTGCCAGCAGCCTGGGAGGATATAGCAATCAGCCCCAGCATTTT. The encoded protein is CASSLGGYSNQPQHF. The chain employs TRBV6-6 and TRBJ1-5, with D unclear. The CDR3 is made up of 15 amino acids. Germline-derived CDR1 and CDR2 are MNHNY and SVGAGI (reference sequence). V gave up 6 bases and J gave up 0 bases, with 12 bases separating them.